A selection of T cell receptor beta chains follows, all from one sample in a study of blood T cell repertoires in COVID-19. Only in-frame clones appear in the TCRdb table, and some are missing; sequencing was by immunoSEQ multiplex PCR. The repertoire holds more than 250,000 clones, with around 87% as singletons. Sequenced input: PBMCs or T cells enriched from blood (not recorded which). The receptors come from a woman aged 25 to 45 who had recovered from COVID-19. Both conserved end residues are part of each CDR3. The D gene is left open where the match is weak. Clone sizes are given selectively: once, few, many, or a class where the clone is expanded.

size,V,length,J,D,DNA,CDR3
.,TRBV12-5,20,TRBJ2-6,TRBD2,TGTGCTAGTGGTTCACCGGGGGGGCGCGGACTGCACTCTGGGGCCAACGTCCTGACTTTC,CASGSPGGRGLHSGANVLTF
.,TRBV4-1,14,TRBJ1-4,.,TGCGCCAGCAGCCAAGTACAGATAAATGAAAAACTGTTTTTT,CASSQVQINEKLFF
once,TRBV5-6,11,TRBJ2-5,.,TGTGCCAGCAGCTTCCAGGGTGAACAGTACTTC,CASSFQGEQYF
.,TRBV7-6,16,TRBJ2-1,TRBD2,TGTGCCAGCAGCCCCCTCAGCGGGGGGGGTTACAATGAGCAGTTCTTC,CASSPLSGGGYNEQFF
.,TRBV27,15,TRBJ2-7,TRBD1,TGTGCCAGCAGTTCTAAGGGACAGGAGAACTACGAGCAGTACTTC,CASSSKGQENYEQYF
few,TRBV7-7,15,TRBJ2-2,TRBD2,TGTGCCAGCAGCCCGTATAGCGGGGGCGTCGGGGAGCTGTTTTTT,CASSPYSGGVGELFF
.,TRBV7-9,15,TRBJ1-2,TRBD1,TGTGCCAGCGGCGAGGGGGCGCCGGCTAACTATGGCTACACCTTC,CASGEGAPANYGYTF
.,TRBV7-8,20,TRBJ2-1,TRBD2,TGTGCCAGCGGTAGTTACAGGACTAGCGGGGGGGGCCTGTCCTACAATGAGCAGTTCTTC,CASGSYRTSGGGLSYNEQFF
.,TRBV24-1,17,TRBJ2-3,.,TGTGCCACCAGTGATGAAACTGGACTACTCAGCACAGATACGCAGTATTTT,CATSDETGLLSTDTQYF
.,TRBV18,16,TRBJ2-7,TRBD1,TGTGCCAGCTCACCCCCGGACAGGGTGGGCTCCTACGAGCAGTACTTC,CASSPPDRVGSYEQYF
few,TRBV5-4,15,TRBJ2-2,.,TGTGCCAGCAGCTTGCAACAGGGCAAGACCGGGGAGCTGTTTTTT,CASSLQQGKTGELFF
few,TRBV12-3/TRBV12-4,13,TRBJ2-2,.,TGTGCCAGCAGTCGACAGGGAGGTGGGGAGCTGTTTTTT,CASSRQGGGELFF
once,TRBV5-1,16,TRBJ2-1,.,TGCGCCAGCAGCTTGGAAGGCGGGGGCCTCTACAATGAGCAGTTCTTC,CASSLEGGGLYNEQFF
once,TRBV6-5,13,TRBJ2-1,.,TGTGCCAGCAGTTATGACAGTCTCAATGAGCAGTTCTTC,CASSYDSLNEQFF
once,TRBV3-1/TRBV3-2,14,TRBJ1-1,.,TGTGCCAGCAGCCAAGATCGAGAGGCCACTGAAGCTTTCTTT,CASSQDREATEAFF
.,TRBV4-1,14,TRBJ2-2,.,TGCGCCAGCAGCCAAGTAACGCAGGACGGGGAGCTGTTTTTT,CASSQVTQDGELFF
.,TRBV23-1,16,TRBJ1-4,.,TGCGCCAGCAGTCACTCTTCACGCGGATTTAATGAAAAACTGTTTTTT,CASSHSSRGFNEKLFF
.,TRBV4-2,18,TRBJ2-2,.,TGTGCCAGCAGCCAAGATGAAGTATCAGGACTGGACACCGGGGAGCTGTTTTTT,CASSQDEVSGLDTGELFF
.,TRBV5-4,14,TRBJ1-1,.,TGTGCCAGCAGCCCTTTCAGGGAGGGCACTGAAGCTTTCTTT,CASSPFREGTEAFF
.,TRBV7-9,15,TRBJ1-1,.,TGTGCCAGCAGCCTCAACCAGGGAAATACGGCTGAAGCTTTCTTT,CASSLNQGNTAEAFF
.,TRBV2,12,TRBJ1-1,.,TGTGCCAGCAGTAGGAGCAACACTGAAGCTTTCTTT,CASSRSNTEAFF
.,TRBV6-1,13,TRBJ1-5,.,TGTGCCAGCAGTGAATTAGGTGACGGGGTCCAGCATTTT,CASSELGDGVQHF
.,TRBV4-2,16,TRBJ2-2,.,TGTGCCAGCAGCCAAGGGGAGTTCTCGAACACCGGGGAGCTGTTTTTT,CASSQGEFSNTGELFF
.,TRBV5-1,15,TRBJ1-2,TRBD1,TGCGCCAGCAGCGGACCTGAACAGGGGAACTATGGCTACACCTTC,CASSGPEQGNYGYTF
.,TRBV6-1,13,TRBJ2-7,TRBD2,TGTGCCAGCAGTGAATCGAGCGGGGGCGAGCAGTACTTC,CASSESSGGEQYF
.,TRBV7-9,16,TRBJ2-7,TRBD1,TGTGCCAGCAGCACCAACCCACAGGGGACGATGTACGAGCAGTACTTC,CASSTNPQGTMYEQYF
.,TRBV27,15,TRBJ2-3,.,TGTGCCAGCAGTTTGGACAGCTTCCGCACAGATACGCAGTATTTT,CASSLDSFRTDTQYF
.,TRBV7-9,11,TRBJ2-7,.,TGTGCCAGCAGCCGGAGGGACGAGCAGTACTTC,CASSRRDEQYF
.,TRBV5-1,15,TRBJ2-1,TRBD1,TGCGCCAGCAGCCTCCGGACAGGGGACAGCAATGAGCAGTTCTTC,CASSLRTGDSNEQFF
.,TRBV19,14,TRBJ1-5,.,TGTGCCAGTAGTATGACAGACCCTTATCAGCCCCAGCATTTT,CASSMTDPYQPQHF
once,TRBV5-6,16,TRBJ1-6,.,TGTGCCAGCAGCTTGGGAGGAAGCTCCTATAATTCACCCCTCCACTTT,CASSLGGSSYNSPLHF
.,TRBV3-1/TRBV3-2,16,TRBJ1-1,TRBD1,TGTGCCAGCAGCTCCTGGCTGACAGGGGTACGAACTGAAGCTTTCTTT,CASSSWLTGVRTEAFF